Listed below are T cell receptor beta chains from one sample, sequenced in a study of blood T cells in healthy people across ages. TCRdb ran MiXCR on the 5' RACE reads and lists one entry per CDR3 protein. The sample carries fewer than 700,000 distinct CDR3 sequences, 40% to 45% recorded once. The material sequenced was blood. The receptor source for this set is a man aged 80 or over in good health. Both conserved end residues are part of each CDR3. A D gene is named only where the DNA matches it firmly. Size is omitted from some rows. Given values are once, few, many or a class for expanded clones.

CDR3,DNA,size,D,V,J
CSARGTAREQYF,TGCAGTGCTAGAGGGACGGCGCGTGAGCAGTACTTC,NA,NA,TRBV20-1,TRBJ2-5
CSALQTGTPPTQYF,TGCAGTGCTTTGCAAACCGGGACACCACCGACCCAGTACTTC,few,NA,TRBV20-1,TRBJ2-5
CSALLQGPSTDTQYF,TGCAGTGCCCTGCTACAGGGACCTAGCACAGATACGCAGTATTTT,NA,NA,TRBV20-1,TRBJ2-3
CSARVEGLGVSDTQYF,TGCAGTGCTAGAGTAGAGGGACTAGGGGTTTCAGATACGCAGTATTTT,few,TRBD2,TRBV20-1,TRBJ2-3
CSTNRGQGAGNEQFF,TGCAGTACGAACCGGGGACAGGGGGCGGGAAATGAGCAGTTCTTC,NA,TRBD1,TRBV20-1,TRBJ2-1
CSASGDRGTGELFF,TGCAGTGCTAGTGGGGACAGGGGCACCGGGGAGCTGTTTTTT,NA,TRBD1,TRBV20-1,TRBJ2-2
CASSTYINEQFF,TGTGCCAGCAGCACATATATAAATGAGCAGTTCTTC,NA,NA,TRBV7-2,TRBJ2-1
CASSLEQVGGAYEQYF,TGCGCCAGCAGCTTGGAACAGGTCGGGGGGGCCTACGAGCAGTACTTC,once,TRBD2,TRBV5-1,TRBJ2-7
CSARGASRVDSTDTQYF,TGCAGTGCTAGAGGAGCCTCCAGGGTGGATAGCACAGATACGCAGTATTTT,NA,NA,TRBV20-1,TRBJ2-3
CASRVPGHRDTQYF,TGTGCCAGCAGAGTTCCAGGGCATAGGGATACGCAGTATTTT,NA,NA,TRBV27,TRBJ2-3
CASSLAWRGGYQETQYF,TGTGCCAGCAGCTTGGCTTGGAGAGGGGGATACCAAGAGACCCAGTACTTC,few,NA,TRBV5-6,TRBJ2-5
CAGSYSGQPYEQYF,TGTGCCGGCAGTTACTCGGGGCAGCCCTACGAGCAGTACTTC,once,NA,TRBV6-2/TRBV6-3,TRBJ2-7
CASSGNRVGNSPLHF,TGTGCCAGCAGCGGTAACAGGGTAGGGAATTCACCCCTCCACTTT,NA,NA,TRBV3-1,TRBJ1-6
CASSDPLGNEQFF,TGTGCCAGCAGTGACCCCTTAGGCAATGAGCAGTTCTTC,NA,NA,TRBV6-1,TRBJ2-1
CASSLGDRVNEQFF,TGCGCCAGCAGCTTGGGGGACAGGGTGAATGAGCAGTTCTTC,few,TRBD1,TRBV5-1,TRBJ2-1
CASSVGRGPQNEQFF,TGTGCCAGCAGCGTAGGCCGGGGACCACAAAATGAGCAGTTCTTC,NA,NA,TRBV7-7,TRBJ2-1